This paragraph covers one T cell receptor (beta chain) sequence. Its antigen is unknown. Here immunoSEQ multiplex PCR was the method, and the copy in TCRdb shows in-frame clones only, minus some. Of approximately 2.3 million clones in the sample, approximately 93% were seen once. The data are from a study of shared clonotypes between healthy human individuals. Notes on the study in general: Memory subsets had estimated richness that was generally smaller than that of naive subsets. When naive CD4 clonotypes were compared across a few donors, around 5% were shared. Sequencing depth was a factor that was expected to affect clonotype sharing among donors.

V was cut by 11 bases and J by 6 bases, with 22 bases left in between. This CDR3 has 15 residues. The germline V gene encodes CDR1 SGHVS and CDR2 FQNEAQ. V gene TRBV7-8 combines with J gene TRBJ2-2; possibly TRBD1 for D (6 bases). This sequence was found in a man aged 18 to 30 in good health. Some clones in this sample may be carry-over from other donors' samples. Sequenced material: naive CD4+ T cells from PBMCs. Subset given: CD45RA+ positively selected. CDR3 region: CAATRGREWAGELFF. The CDR3 bases are TGTGCCGCAACCAGGGGCCGCGAATGGGCCGGGGAGCTGTTTTTT.